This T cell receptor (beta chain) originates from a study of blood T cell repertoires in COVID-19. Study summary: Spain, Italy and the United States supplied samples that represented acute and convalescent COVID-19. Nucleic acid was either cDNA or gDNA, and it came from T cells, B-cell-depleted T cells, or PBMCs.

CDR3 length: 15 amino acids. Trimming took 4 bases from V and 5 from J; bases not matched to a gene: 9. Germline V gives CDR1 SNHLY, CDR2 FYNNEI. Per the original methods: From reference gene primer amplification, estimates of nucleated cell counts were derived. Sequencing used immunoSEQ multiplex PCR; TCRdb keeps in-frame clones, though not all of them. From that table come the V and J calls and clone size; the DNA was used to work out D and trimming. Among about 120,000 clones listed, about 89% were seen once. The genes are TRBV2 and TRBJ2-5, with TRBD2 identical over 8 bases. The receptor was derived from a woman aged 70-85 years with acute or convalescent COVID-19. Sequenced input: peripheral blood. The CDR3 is CASSGWTSMTETQYF. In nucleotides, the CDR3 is TGTGCCAGCAGTGGTTGGACTAGCATGACGGAGACCCAGTACTTC.